This T cell receptor (beta chain) was sequenced for a study of blood T cell repertoires in COVID-19 (dated by TCRdb to about 2020). As for the study more broadly: The collaborator samples originated in the United States, Italy and Spain and spanned the acute and convalescent phases of COVID-19. The repertoires were released in a freely available public database intended as a resource for research on the immune response to SARS-CoV-2. Subjects who had been exposed to COVID-19, were actively infected with it, or had recovered from it provided the deeply sampled blood TCRbeta repertoires that made up the dataset. Samples were obtained from the ongoing ImmuneRACE study (first 160 participants) and from about 1,300 subjects provided by 6 global collaborators. The material from the prospective study consisted of cDNA or gDNA derived from T cells, B-cell-depleted T cells, or PBMCs. A de-identified subject ID, COVID-19 status, age in years and sex were almost always included in the sample metadata. Where HLA class I and class II types were available, the types were taken from metadata supplied by the sample provider, not from assay-based typing. Broader findings and caveats from the paper: The amount of clinical and demographic metadata varied by source and participant and was provided uncurated.

TCRbeta CDR3 regions were amplified from genomic DNA using the immunoSEQ Assay, a bias-controlled multiplex PCR. The authors' pipeline ran thus. The number of nucleated cells in each sample was estimated by amplification of reference gene primers within the assay. To quantify the absolute abundance of each unique TCRbeta CDR3 rearrangement, sequence reads were collapsed and filtered. Productive Simpson clonality was computed per sample as the square root of Simpson's diversity index over productive rearrangements. The table was pulled from immuneACCESS by TCRdb, which kept in-frame rearrangements only. Such tables lose some clones; where checked, under half of the loss comes from unresolved V genes, and the rest has no known cause. That table furnishes V, J and clone size, whereas the DNA furnished D and trimming. This sample has over 300,000 clones in its table, and 86% of those were observed once. Under 11% of the sample is held by the ten biggest clonotypes.

CDR1 and CDR2 are read off the germline V gene as SNHLY and FYNNEI. The junction carries 10 bases between V and J, which are trimmed by 2 bases and 3 bases respectively. The CDR3 measures 14 amino acids from cysteine to phenylalanine. Just CDR3 DNA is preserved here, 42 bases in frame from base 1. Regarding this clone: What antigen it recognizes has not been identified. No much larger clonotype is one base removed from it; base qualities were not supplied.

In the prospective study, participants were about 18 to 95 years old, resided in about two dozen geographic areas of the United States, and were enrolled through a virtual design. To assign participants to cohorts, the prospective study relied on clinical history that participants themselves reported in a screening survey and a study questionnaire. Recovered participants in ImmuneRACE Cohort 3 were defined by two consecutive negative NP/OP PCR tests, clearance by a healthcare professional, or resolution of symptoms. In the prospective study, whole blood, serum and a nasopharyngeal or oropharyngeal swab were collected from each participant by mobile phlebotomists. Prospective study participants could optionally give additional blood draws and questionnaires over a roughly 2-month period. Before DNA extraction, prospective study blood samples were shipped either frozen or at room temperature.

The specimen sequenced was PBMCs or T cells enriched from blood (not recorded which). Here the chain combines TRBV2 and TRBJ1-1, with the D gene too uncertain to name. The receptor comes from a woman aged 18-30 years who had recovered from COVID-19. The CDR3: CASSELNSYTEAFF. The nucleotide sequence reads TGTGCCAGCAGTGAACTGAATAGTTACACTGAAGCTTTCTTT.